This is a list of T cell receptor beta chains from one sample in a study of T cell clonotyping in hematopoietic cell transplantation. Sequenced by immunoSEQ multiplex PCR; TCRdb stores in-frame clones only, minus some. The table includes tens of thousands of clones, approximately 88% detected once. Sequencing was performed on peripheral blood mononuclear cells. The receptors here all came from a woman aged 35 to 49 in good health. Some clones in this sample may be carry-over from other donors' samples. CDR3s leave out the opening cysteine and the closing phenylalanine or tryptophan. The order of the fields is clone size, V gene, J gene, CDR3 protein. Rows give clone size only sometimes, using once, few, many, or a class for an expanded clone.

size: NA; V: TRBV28; J: TRBJ1-1; CDR3: ASSEIGVGDTEAF
size: NA; V: TRBV7-2; J: TRBJ2-7; CDR3: ASSPGGIYEQY
size: NA; V: TRBV5-1; J: TRBJ1-2; CDR3: ASSPDSPYGYT
size: NA; V: TRBV28; J: TRBJ1-2; CDR3: ASSSGVLGYT
size: NA; V: TRBV7-9; J: TRBJ2-1; CDR3: ASSLNSLNEQF
size: NA; V: TRBV7-2; J: TRBJ2-7; CDR3: ASSWTTTGNEQY
size: NA; V: TRBV5-1; J: TRBJ2-5; CDR3: ASSPGLAGGRETRY
size: once; V: TRBV5-1; J: TRBJ2-7; CDR3: ASSLGAGTYEQY
size: once; V: TRBV7-6; J: TRBJ2-1; CDR3: ASSWTSGDRYSNEQF
size: NA; V: TRBV5-1; J: TRBJ2-7; CDR3: ASSFQGSLSYEQY
size: NA; V: TRBV19; J: TRBJ1-5; CDR3: ASHAGVGVDQPQH
size: NA; V: TRBV30; J: TRBJ1-1; CDR3: ACRRAGISTGTEAF
size: NA; V: TRBV7-2; J: TRBJ2-7; CDR3: ASSLRDESYEQY
size: NA; V: TRBV27; J: TRBJ2-3; CDR3: ATGTGGADTQY
size: NA; V: TRBV11-3; J: TRBJ2-5; CDR3: ASSLGGGQGLY
size: NA; V: TRBV7-3; J: TRBJ2-5; CDR3: ASSSWTGETQY
size: NA; V: TRBV7-2; J: TRBJ2-3; CDR3: ASSLAGEADTQY
size: NA; V: TRBV10-3; J: TRBJ2-7; CDR3: AISPDRERTYEQY
size: NA; V: TRBV11-2; J: TRBJ2-5; CDR3: ASSLELEETQY
size: NA; V: TRBV6-5; J: TRBJ1-1; CDR3: ASRGPGVMNTEAF
size: once; V: TRBV29-1; J: TRBJ2-5; CDR3: SGSLETQY
size: NA; V: TRBV18; J: TRBJ1-2; CDR3: ASRSPEDYGYT
size: NA; V: TRBV5-1; J: TRBJ1-5; CDR3: ASSLGPDTGQPQH
size: once; V: TRBV7-6; J: TRBJ2-2; CDR3: ASSLTGELF
size: NA; V: TRBV5-1; J: TRBJ2-2; CDR3: ASSREDTGELF
size: NA; V: TRBV7-9; J: TRBJ2-3; CDR3: ASSPVGGPGDTQY
size: NA; V: TRBV5-4; J: TRBJ2-5; CDR3: ASSHEGKTQY
size: NA; V: TRBV5-1; J: TRBJ2-1; CDR3: ASSFSEGAEQF
size: NA; V: TRBV6-1; J: TRBJ2-7; CDR3: ASSAVFYEQY
size: NA; V: TRBV5-6; J: TRBJ1-3; CDR3: ASSRLADRGNTIY
size: NA; V: TRBV28; J: TRBJ2-3; CDR3: ASSPPDTDTQY